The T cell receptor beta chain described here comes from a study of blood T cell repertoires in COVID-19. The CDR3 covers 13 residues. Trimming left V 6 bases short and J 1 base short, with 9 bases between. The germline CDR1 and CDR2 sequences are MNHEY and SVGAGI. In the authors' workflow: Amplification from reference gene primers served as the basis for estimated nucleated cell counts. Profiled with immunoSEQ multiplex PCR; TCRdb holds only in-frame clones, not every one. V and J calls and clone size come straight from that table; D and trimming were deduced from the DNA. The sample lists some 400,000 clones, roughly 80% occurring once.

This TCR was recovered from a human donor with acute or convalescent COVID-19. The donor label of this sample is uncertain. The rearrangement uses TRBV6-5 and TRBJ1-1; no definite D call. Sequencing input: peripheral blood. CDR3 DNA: TGTGCCAGCAGCTTAAGACAGAACACTGAAGCTTTCTTT. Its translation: CASSLRQNTEAFF.